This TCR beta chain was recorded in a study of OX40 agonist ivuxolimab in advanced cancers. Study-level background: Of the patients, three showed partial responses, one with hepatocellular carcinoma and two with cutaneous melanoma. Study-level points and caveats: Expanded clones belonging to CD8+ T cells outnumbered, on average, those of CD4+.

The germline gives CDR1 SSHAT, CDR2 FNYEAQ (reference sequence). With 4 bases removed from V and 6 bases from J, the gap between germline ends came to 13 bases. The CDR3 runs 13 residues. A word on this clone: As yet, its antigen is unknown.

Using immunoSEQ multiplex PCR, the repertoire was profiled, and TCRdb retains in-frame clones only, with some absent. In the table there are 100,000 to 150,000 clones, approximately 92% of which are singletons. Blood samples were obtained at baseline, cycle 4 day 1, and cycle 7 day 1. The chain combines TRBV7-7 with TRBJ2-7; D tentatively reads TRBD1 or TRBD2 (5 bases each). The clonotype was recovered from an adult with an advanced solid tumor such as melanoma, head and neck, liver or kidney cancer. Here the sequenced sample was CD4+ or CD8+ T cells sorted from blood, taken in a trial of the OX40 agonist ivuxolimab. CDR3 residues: CASSSDQRGEQYF. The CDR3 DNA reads TGTGCCAGCAGCTCCGACCAGAGGGGCGAGCAGTACTTC.